This TCR beta chain was sequenced in a study of CD8 T cells in Susac syndrome. Sequencing targeted TCR beta in blood CD8+ and CD4+ T cells. TEMRA cells were FACS-enriched, with CD8+ and CD4+ T cells isolated negatively. RNA totalling about 0.45 to 1 ug underwent reverse transcription with random hexamers. Amplification of TCR beta CDR3 used immunoSEQ multiplex PCR across 54 Vbeta and 13 Jbeta. One entry per CDR3 protein, called by TCRdb with MiXCR from the immunoSEQ multiplex PCR reads. Of 130,000 or so distinct CDR3 sequences in the sample, about 93% were seen once. Sequencing used CD8+ T cells from PBMCs. This sequence was found in a human donor with multiple sclerosis.

The CDR3 sequence: CASSPDRNYGYTF. The CDR3 DNA sequence: TGTGCCAGCTCCCCGGACAGGAACTATGGCTACACCTTC. The V and J genes are TRBV18 and TRBJ1-2, with 7 bases that match TRBD1. The V gene's germline CDR1 is KGHSH and CDR2 LQKENI. Trimming took 6 bases from V and 2 from J; bases not matched to a gene: 3. The CDR3 is 13 residues long.